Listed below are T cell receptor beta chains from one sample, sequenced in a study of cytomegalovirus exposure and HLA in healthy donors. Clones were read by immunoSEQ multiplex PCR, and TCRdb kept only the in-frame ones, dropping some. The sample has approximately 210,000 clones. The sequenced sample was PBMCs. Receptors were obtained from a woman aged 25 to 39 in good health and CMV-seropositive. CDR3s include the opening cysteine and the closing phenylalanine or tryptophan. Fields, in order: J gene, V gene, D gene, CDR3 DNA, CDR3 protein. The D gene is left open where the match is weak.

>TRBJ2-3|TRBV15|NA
TGTGCCACCAGCAGAGACCTGGGGGCTTACCCCACAGATACGCAGTATTTT
CATSRDLGAYPTDTQYF
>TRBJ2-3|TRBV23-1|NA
TGCGCCAGCAGTCAAAAAGAGGGTACGGATACGCAGTATTTT
CASSQKEGTDTQYF
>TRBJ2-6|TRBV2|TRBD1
TGTGCCAGCAGGACAGGGACAGCAGCGGCTGGGGCCAACGTCCTGACTTTC
CASRTGTAAAGANVLTF
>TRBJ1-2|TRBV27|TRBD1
TGTGCCAGCAGTCCCTACAGGGGGACTAACTATGGCTACACCTTC
CASSPYRGTNYGYTF
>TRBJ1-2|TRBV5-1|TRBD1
TGCGCCGGCCGGGACAGCCCTACTAACTATGGCTACACCTTC
CAGRDSPTNYGYTF
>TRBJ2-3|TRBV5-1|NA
TGCGCCAGCGAGGTCTCCCCTTTCACAGATACGCAGTATTTT
CASEVSPFTDTQYF
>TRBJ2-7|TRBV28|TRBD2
TGTGCCAGCAGTTTATCAGCGGGAGGGGGGTACGAGCAGTACTTC
CASSLSAGGGYEQYF
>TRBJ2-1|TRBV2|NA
TGTGCCAGCAGTTCGGAGGGCGTATACAATGAGCAGTTCTTC
CASSSEGVYNEQFF
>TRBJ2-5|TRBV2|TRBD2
TGTGCCGGGGGGGAAGAGACCCAGTACTTC
CAGGEETQYF
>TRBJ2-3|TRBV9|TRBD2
TGTGCCAGCAGCGTAGACCTAGCGGGAGAGGAAGATACGCAGTATTTT
CASSVDLAGEEDTQYF
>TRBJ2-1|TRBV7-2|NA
TGTGCCAGCAGCTTAGTGTCTAGCGACAATGAGCAGTTCTTC
CASSLVSSDNEQFF
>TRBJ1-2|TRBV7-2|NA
TGTGCCAGCAGCTTAGGGGCAGCCAATAACTATGGCTACACCTTC
CASSLGAANNYGYTF
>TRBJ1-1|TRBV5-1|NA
TGCGCCAGCAGCTTGGACAGGGTTATGAACACTGAAGCTTTCTTT
CASSLDRVMNTEAFF
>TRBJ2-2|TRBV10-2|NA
TGCGCCAGCAGTCGGACAGCGAACACCGGGGAGCTGTTTTTT
CASSRTANTGELFF
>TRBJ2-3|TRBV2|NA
TGTGCCAGCAGTGGGGGCCCCAGGGATACGCAGTATTTT
CASSGGPRDTQYF
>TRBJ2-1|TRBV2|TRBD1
TGTGCCAGTTCCGGACAGGCGAGCTCCTACAATGAGCAGTTCTTC
CASSGQASSYNEQFF
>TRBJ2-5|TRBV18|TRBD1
TGTGCCAGCTCGCCCCAGACAGGGGCCGCATCGGAGACCCAGTACTTC
CASSPQTGAASETQYF
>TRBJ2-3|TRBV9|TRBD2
TGTGCCAGCAGCGGAACTTCCGGGACTAGCGCTACAGATACGCAGTATTTT
CASSGTSGTSATDTQYF
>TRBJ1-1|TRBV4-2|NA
TGTGCCAGCAGCCAAGGGAGGGGCACTGAAGCTTTCTTT
CASSQGRGTEAFF
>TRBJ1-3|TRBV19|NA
TGTGCCAGTAGTAACTACAGGGAGCCTGGAAACACCATATATTTT
CASSNYREPGNTIYF
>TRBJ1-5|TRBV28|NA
TGTGCCAGCAGCCGCGAAGTGGATCAGCCCCAGCATTTT
CASSREVDQPQHF
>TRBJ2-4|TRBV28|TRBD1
TGTGCCAGCAGTTCCCCTGGACAGGTAGCCAAAAACATTCAGTACTTC
CASSSPGQVAKNIQYF
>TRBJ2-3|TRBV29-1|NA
TGCAGCGTGGCGGGACAGTTTAGCACAGATACGCAGTATTTT
CSVAGQFSTDTQYF
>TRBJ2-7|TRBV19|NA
TGTGCCAGTAGTGGAGCCTATGGCGAGCAGTACTTC
CASSGAYGEQYF
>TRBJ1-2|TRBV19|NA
TGTGCCAGTAGCTTGGCGGCTAACTATGGCTACACCTTC
CASSLAANYGYTF
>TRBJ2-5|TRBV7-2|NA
TGTGCCAGCAGCTCCCCCTACCAAGAGACCCAGTACTTC
CASSSPYQETQYF
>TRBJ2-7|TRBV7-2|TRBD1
TGTGCCAGCAGCCCATCCGGACAGGGGCGCGAGCAGTACTTC
CASSPSGQGREQYF
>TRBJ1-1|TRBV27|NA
TGTGCCAGCAGTTCAGGAGGACCGAACACTGAAGCTTTCTTT
CASSSGGPNTEAFF
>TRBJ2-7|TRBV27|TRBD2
TGTGCCAGCAGTTTATTCCTAGCGGGGGCCTACGAGCAGTACTTC
CASSLFLAGAYEQYF
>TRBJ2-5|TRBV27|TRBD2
TGTGCCAGCAGTTTATCCCTAAGGCTAGCGGGGGGCCCGAAGACCCAGTACTTC
CASSLSLRLAGGPKTQYF
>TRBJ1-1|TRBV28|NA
TGTGCCAGCAGCCAACTGGACGCGGGGGACACTGAAGCTTTCTTT
CASSQLDAGDTEAFF
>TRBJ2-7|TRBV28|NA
TGTGCCAGCAGTTTATCAGGGACCTACGAGCAGTACTTC
CASSLSGTYEQYF
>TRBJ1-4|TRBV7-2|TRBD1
TGTGCCAGCAGCATTATGGGGACAGTTCAGGAAAAACTGTTTTTT
CASSIMGTVQEKLFF
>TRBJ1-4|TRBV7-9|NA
TGTGCCAGCAGCCCCCCGGGGTACGCTAATGAAAAACTGTTTTTT
CASSPPGYANEKLFF
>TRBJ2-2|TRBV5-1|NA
TGCGCCAGCACCACAGGCGGAAACACCGGGGAGCTGTTTTTT
CASTTGGNTGELFF
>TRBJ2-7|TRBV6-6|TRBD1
TGTGCCAGCAGTACTCCGGACAGGTCCTACGAGCAGTACTTC
CASSTPDRSYEQYF
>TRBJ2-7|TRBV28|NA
TGTGCCAGCACGGAGGTACAGGGCTACGAGCAGTACTTC
CASTEVQGYEQYF
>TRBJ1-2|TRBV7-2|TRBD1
TGTGCCAGCAGCATCGACAGGGCCAACTATGGCTACACCTTC
CASSIDRANYGYTF
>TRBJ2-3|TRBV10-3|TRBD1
TGTGCCATCAGTGGGAACAGGGGGTCCCGCACAGATACGCAGTATTTT
CAISGNRGSRTDTQYF
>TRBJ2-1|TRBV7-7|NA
TGTGCCAGCAGCTTAAGGAGCCCCCAAGATGAGCAGTTCTTC
CASSLRSPQDEQFF
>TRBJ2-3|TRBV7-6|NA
TGTGCCAGCAGCTGGGGGGGCACAGATACGCAGTATTTT
CASSWGGTDTQYF
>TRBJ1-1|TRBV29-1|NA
TGCAGCGTTGGTGGGGGGGCGCTTCAAGGGAACACTGAAGCTTTCTTT
CSVGGGALQGNTEAFF
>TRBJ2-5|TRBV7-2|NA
TGTGCCAGCAGTAGCAGGGGATCTGTTGAGACCCAGTACTTC
CASSSRGSVETQYF
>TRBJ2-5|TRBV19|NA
TGTGCCAGTAGCCCCTCGGGCGGGCACCAAGAGACCCAGTACTTC
CASSPSGGHQETQYF
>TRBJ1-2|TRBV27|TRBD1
TGTGCCAGCAGCGGGACAGGGGATGGCTACACCTTC
CASSGTGDGYTF
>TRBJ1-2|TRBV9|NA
TGTGCCAGCAGCGTAGGGTCTGCGGGCAACTATGGCTACACCTTC
CASSVGSAGNYGYTF
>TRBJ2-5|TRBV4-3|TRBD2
TGCGCCAGCAGCCAATTTGCTAGCGGGTACCAAGAGACCCAGTACTTC
CASSQFASGYQETQYF